The T cell receptor (beta chain) under discussion was sequenced for a study of T cell responses to AZD1222 COVID-19 vaccine. Findings and caveats of the study: After two AZD1222 doses, spike-specific TCR breadth and depth rose versus day 0. Of the AZD1222 recipients, only five or six were seropositive at baseline. White British donors predominated, females outnumbered males, and clonal diversity was possibly underestimated.

Some clones are missing from TCRdb's copy, which holds only in-frame ones; the method was immunoSEQ multiplex PCR. Of 150,000 to 200,000 clones listed, 85% to 95% are singletons. This clone was counted only a few times. Its antigen is currently unknown. The CDR3 consists of 14 residues. V lost 5 bases and J 1 base, leaving 11 bases between the germline ends. CDR1 and CDR2 (germline): SGHTA, FQGNSA. Recipients boosted at about 4 weeks or about 12 weeks are pooled. The source material was peripheral blood, sampled 28 days after the second AZD1222 dose. The gene calls are TRBV7-2 and TRBJ1-1, with D possibly being TRBD1 (5 bases). This clonotype was sampled from an adult who received the AZD1222 COVID-19 vaccine. The CDR3 protein is CASSQRQTNTEAFF. The DNA of the CDR3 is TGTGCCAGCAGCCAACGACAGACGAACACTGAAGCTTTCTTT.